The 27 T cell receptor beta chains given below trace back to one sample, sequenced in a study of blood T cell repertoires in COVID-19. This table comes from immunoSEQ multiplex PCR, and its TCRdb copy is limited to in-frame clones, with some not included. The top ten hold roughly 2% of the sample, which has about 170,000 clones, approximately 90% seen once. The sequencing sample was made of peripheral blood. These receptors were taken from a man aged 50-60 years who had recovered from COVID-19.

The chain links TRBV18 to TRBJ1-1, with 9 bases lining up with TRBD1. After removal of 2 bases from V and 0 bases from J, the junction contained 4 bases not matched to a gene. CDR1 is KGHSH and CDR2 is LQKENI in the germline V gene. This CDR3 region has 16 residues. The CDR3 is CASSPGQGPLNTEAFF. The CDR3 DNA sequence: TGTGCCAGCTCACCAGGACAGGGGCCCTTGAACACTGAAGCTTTCTTT. The full variable domain, with the rest looked up from reference TRBV18 and TRBJ1-1, is NAGVMQNPRHLVRRRGQEARLRCSPMKGHSHVYWYRQLPEEGLKFMVYLQKENIIDESGMPKERFSAEFPKEGPSILRIQQVVRGDSAAYFCASSPGQGPLNTEAFFGQGTRLTVV.

The chain links TRBV4-1 to TRBJ1-4; 11 bases match TRBD1. The ends lost 1 base at V and 11 bases at J; junction bases unmatched: 6. The V gene's germline CDR1 is MGHRA and CDR2 YSYEKL. The CDR3 totals 15 residues. CDR3 protein: CASSQVGQGAQKLFF. CDR3 in DNA: TGCGCCAGCAGCCAAGTCGGACAGGGGGCGCAGAAACTGTTTTTT.

V and J are TRBV3-1 (or the pseudogene TRBV3-2) and TRBJ2-5; 10 positions agree with TRBD2. CDR3 size: 20 residues. The V gene end was trimmed by 0 bases and the J gene end by 10 bases; junction bases not matched to a gene: 23. Germline CDR1 LGHDT, CDR2 YNNKEL (reference sequence). The CDR3 is CASSQEVIKWLAGVPGGQYF. The CDR3 DNA reads TGTGCCAGCAGCCAAGAGGTAATTAAGTGGCTAGCGGGAGTCCCAGGGGGCCAGTACTTC.

The chain uses TRBV28 and TRBJ1-5; 10 bases are a match to TRBD1. There are 16 residues in the CDR3. The junction had 15 bases not matched to a gene; V was cut back by 7 bases and J by 9 bases. Germline V gene lookup returns CDR1 MDHEN and CDR2 SYDVKM. The CDR3 sequence: CASNDRDRGRRGPQHF. CDR3 bases: TGTGCCAGCAACGACCGGGACAGGGGAAGAAGGGGGCCCCAGCATTTT.

The chain links TRBV28 to TRBJ2-6; 9 bases match TRBD1. The CDR3 runs 17 residues. V lost 6 bases, J lost 3 bases, and 9 bases stayed unmatched. Germline lookup yields CDR1 MDHEN and CDR2 SYDVKM. The DNA of the CDR3 is TGTGCCAGCAGCCGCCCCGGGACAGGGTATGGGGCCAACGTCCTGACTTTC. Translation: CASSRPGTGYGANVLTF. The full variable domain, in which reference TRBV28 and TRBJ2-6 provide the parts outside the CDR3, is DVKVTQSSRYLVKRTGEKVFLECVQDMDHENMFWYRQDPGLGLRLIYFSYDVKMKEKGDIPEGYSVSREKKERFSLILESASTNQTSMYLCASSRPGTGYGANVLTFGAGSRLTVL.

This CDR3 reads CASSSGQYHNEQFF. The CDR3 DNA follows: TGCGCCAGCAGCTCAGGACAGTATCACAATGAGCAGTTCTTC. The chain has TRBV5-1 and TRBJ2-1, with D perhaps matching TRBD1 (6 bases). V was cut by 3 bases and J by 5 bases, with 12 bases left in between. Germline CDR1 is SGHRS and CDR2 is YFSETQ. The CDR3 extends over 14 amino acids.

This clone was detected only a few times. This chain joins TRBV28 and TRBJ2-7; TRBD1 matches at 8 bases. Trimming removed 5 bases from V and 4 bases from J; junction bases left unmatched: 7. The CDR3 has 14 residues. Germline CDR1 reads MDHEN; CDR2 reads SYDVKM. Here the CDR3 reads CASSHQGALYEQYF. CDR3 nucleotides: TGTGCCAGCAGTCACCAGGGGGCTCTGTACGAGCAGTACTTC.

V is TRBV19 and J is TRBJ2-3, with D perhaps TRBD2 (7 bases). With 6 bases removed from V and 1 base from J, the gap between germline ends came to 14 bases. Germline V lookup: CDR1 LNHDA, CDR2 SQIVND (reference sequence). CDR3 length: 15 residues. The CDR3 sequence is CASSRGGGGTDTQYF. The CDR3 nucleotides are TGTGCCAGTAGCCGGGGAGGGGGGGGCACAGATACGCAGTATTTT. The complete variable domain, with remaining parts taken from reference TRBV19 and TRBJ2-3, reads DGGITQSPKYLFRKEGQNVTLSCEQNLNHDAMYWYRQDPGQGLRLIYYSQIVNDFQKGDIAEGYSVSREKKESFPLTVTSAQKNPTAFYLCASSRGGGGTDTQYFGPGTRLTVL.

This sequence joins TRBV5-6 and TRBJ2-5; 7 bases align to TRBD1. The CDR3 covers 15 residues. Germline V gene sequence: CDR1 SGHDT, CDR2 YYEEEE. The ends lost 4 bases at V and 5 bases at J; junction bases unmatched: 11. CDR3 nucleotide sequence: TGTGCCAGCAGCCCCCGACAGGGAGCACGGGAGACCCAGTACTTC. Translation: CASSPRQGARETQYF.

This rearrangement joins TRBV5-4 to TRBJ2-5; the D is unclear. Trimming took off 4 bases at V and 2 bases at J, with 9 bases between the two ends. The CDR3 loop spans 13 amino acids. Per the germline V gene, CDR1 is SGHNT and CDR2 is YYREEE (reference sequence). The CDR3 coding sequence is TGTGCCAGCAGCCCAGGTAGTCAAGAGACCCAGTACTTC. Residues: CASSPGSQETQYF.

This chain links TRBV4-1 with TRBJ1-4, with D maybe TRBD1 (6 bases). The V end lost 3 bases, the J end lost 8 bases, and 22 bases lay between the germline ends. The germline V gene has CDR1 MGHRA and CDR2 YSYEKL. The CDR3 length is 17 residues. This CDR3 reads CASSQANRDIQREKLFF. The CDR3 DNA follows: TGCGCCAGCAGCCAGGCTAACCGGGACATCCAACGGGAAAAACTGTTTTTT.

This chain uses TRBV6-5 with TRBJ2-7; 7 bases map to TRBD1. Trimming at V came to 4 bases and at J to 5 bases, leaving 8 bases not matched to a gene. Germline V gives CDR1 MNHEY, CDR2 SVGAGI. The CDR3 is 14 residues long. CDR3 coding DNA: TGTGCCAGCAGTTTGACAGGGTCTGTGGACGAGCAGTACTTC. Translated: CASSLTGSVDEQYF.

The CDR3 is CASSPFPRGGELFF. CDR3 coding DNA: TGTGCCAGCAGTCCCTTCCCGCGCGGAGGGGAGCTGTTTTTT. J is TRBJ2-2 and V is TRBV2; D is undetermined. Germline V gene lookup returns CDR1 SNHLY and CDR2 FYNNEI. With 5 bases removed from V and 8 bases from J, the gap between germline ends came to 15 bases. The CDR3 extends over 14 amino acids. The variable domain in full, with the rest retrieved from reference TRBV2 and TRBJ2-2, is EPEVTQTPSHQVTQMGQEVILRCVPISNHLYFYWYRQILGQKVEFLVSFYNNEISEKSEIFDDQFSVERPDGSNFTLKIRSTKLEDSAMYFCASSPFPRGGELFFGEGSRLTVL.

The chain joins TRBV9 to TRBJ2-3; TRBD2 aligns across 11 bases. V lost 4 bases to trimming and J lost 5 bases; unmatched junction nucleotides: 12. The CDR3 totals 17 residues. Germline CDR1 is SGDLS and CDR2 is YYNGEE. The DNA for the CDR3 is TGTGCCAGCAGCCCCCGCTTAGCGGGGGGGTCTGGAGATACGCAGTATTTT. Amino acid sequence: CASSPRLAGGSGDTQYF.

The chain links TRBV11-2 to TRBJ2-5; the D gene is possibly TRBD2 (5 bases). The CDR3 has 14 amino acids. V lost 0 bases and J lost 10, with 15 bases in between. CDR1 and CDR2 (germline): SGHAT, FQNNGV. The CDR3 nucleotides read TGTGCCAGCAGCTTAGATCTTCCCGGGAAGAACCAGTACTTC. This codes for CASSLDLPGKNQYF.

This clone was seen only once. Compared with germline, one end of the junction differs, possibly owing to a read error. The chain is built from TRBV29-1 and TRBJ2-1; tentatively, D is TRBD2 (6 bases). This CDR3 has 15 residues. The germline V gene has CDR1 SQVTM and CDR2 ANQGSEA. The CDR3 bases are TGCAACGTTGAAGAGTACGGGGGAGGCGACAATGAGCAGTTCTTC. Protein: CNVEEYGGGDNEQFF.

Of note for this clone: At the DNA level, this CDR3 is encoded by other sequences in the same sample as well. The rearrangement links TRBV12-3 or TRBV12-4 to TRBJ1-2; 7 bases line up with TRBD1. CDR3 length: 13 residues. Trimming removed 3 bases from V and 2 bases from J; junction bases left unmatched: 0. The CDR3 reads CASSLGQNYGYTF. The DNA of the CDR3 is TGTGCCAGCAGTTTGGGACAGAACTATGGCTACACCTTC.

V is TRBV28 and J is TRBJ1-5; D call uncertain. CDR1 MDHEN and CDR2 SYDVKM come from the germline V gene. V lost 2 bases, J lost 6 bases, and 14 bases lay in between. The CDR3 runs to 15 residues. CDR3 nucleotide sequence: TGTGCCAGCAGTTTAACATACCGCTTGGCTCAGCCCCAGCATTTT. Translation gives CASSLTYRLAQPQHF.

V is TRBV19 and J is TRBJ1-1, with TRBD1 as a possible D gene (5 bases). Per the germline V gene, CDR1 is LNHDA and CDR2 is SQIVND (reference sequence). Trimming shortened V by 5 bases and J by 4 bases, and 17 bases separated the two germline ends. This CDR3 spans 15 amino acids. CDR3 in amino acids: CASSPLAGRGTEAFF. The CDR3 DNA is TGTGCCAGTAGTCCTTTGGCAGGGAGGGGCACTGAAGCTTTCTTT.

This clone was found once. V gene TRBV5-1 combines with J gene TRBJ1-1; 7 bases line up with TRBD1. The J segment lost 0 bases and the V segment lost 3 bases, leaving 5 bases of the junction unmatched. CDR1 and CDR2 from the germline V gene are SGHRS and YFSETQ. This CDR3 has 15 amino acids. This CDR3 is CASSSGTAVNTEAFF. The CDR3 nucleotides are TGCGCCAGCAGCTCGGGGACAGCCGTGAACACTGAAGCTTTCTTT.

This chain connects TRBV6-2 or TRBV6-3 to TRBJ1-4; 9 nucleotides line up with TRBD1. Trimming removed 0 bases from V and 5 bases from J; junction bases left unmatched: 10. Germline lookup yields CDR1 MNHEY and CDR2 SVGEGT. CDR3 length: 18 amino acids. DNA for the CDR3: TGTGCCAGCAGTTACTCGGATACTGGGACAGGGAGAAATGAAAAACTGTTTTTT. Translating it yields CASSYSDTGTGRNEKLFF.

The chain joins TRBV19 to TRBJ1-2; TRBD1 matches 10 bases. The J segment lost 8 bases and the V segment lost 7 bases, leaving 10 bases of the junction unmatched. The CDR3 contains 14 residues. CDR1 and CDR2 from the germline V gene are LNHDA and SQIVND (reference sequence). Here the CDR3 reads CASNDRGQGFGYTF. CDR3 sequence (DNA): TGTGCCAGTAACGACAGGGGACAGGGGTTCGGCTACACCTTC.

The rearrangement links TRBV6-6 to TRBJ1-5, with 8 bases identical to TRBD1. Germline-derived CDR1 and CDR2 are MNHNY and SVGAGI (reference sequence). The J segment lost 3 bases and the V segment lost 5 bases, leaving 15 bases of the junction unmatched. The CDR3 extends over 18 amino acids. CDR3 in amino acids: CASSQMGGGQGLNQPQHF. The CDR3 DNA sequence: TGTGCCAGCAGTCAAATGGGGGGAGGACAGGGCCTCAATCAGCCCCAGCATTTT.

V and J are TRBV7-8 and TRBJ2-6; unclear D gene. This CDR3 comprises 17 residues. The V end was cut by 5 bases, the J end by 0 bases, with 14 bases between. Germline loops: CDR1 SGHVS, CDR2 FQNEAQ. The CDR3 nucleotides read TGTGCCAGCAGCCCCGTGGTCGGAGTCTCTGGGGCCAACGTCCTGACTTTC. Its translation: CASSPVVGVSGANVLTF.

The V gene is TRBV7-2, the J gene TRBJ2-7, with D possibly matching TRBD1 (6 bases). The CDR3 covers 17 residues. Per the germline V gene, CDR1 is SGHTA and CDR2 is FQGNSA. V lost 1 base and J 7 bases, leaving 23 bases between the germline ends. This CDR3 reads CASSLVGKGDLSREQYF. CDR3 DNA sequence: TGTGCCAGCAGCTTAGTGGGAAAGGGGGACCTTTCTCGGGAGCAGTACTTC.

The J gene is TRBJ2-4, the V gene TRBV6-5; 8 bases fit TRBD1. The CDR3 has 15 amino acids. With 6 bases clipped from V and 2 bases from J, the junction kept 6 bases outside the gene matches. Germline-derived CDR1 and CDR2 are MNHEY and SVGAGI. The CDR3 spells CASRGNRGTKNIQYF. The CDR3, as DNA: TGTGCCAGCAGGGGGAACAGGGGGACCAAAAACATTCAGTACTTC.

This rearrangement joins TRBV9 to TRBJ2-7, with TRBD1 as a possible D gene (5 bases). The germline V and J ends were trimmed by 0 bases and 4 bases, with 11 bases remaining between them. The CDR3 extends over 14 amino acids. Germline V gives CDR1 SGDLS, CDR2 YYNGEE. CDR3 sequence (DNA): TGTGCCAGCAGCGTAGGTCCAGGGATGTACGAGCAGTACTTC. Translating gives CASSVGPGMYEQYF. Full variable domain (outside the CDR3, taken from reference TRBV9 and TRBJ2-7): DSGVTQTPKHLITATGQRVTLRCSPRSGDLSVYWYQQSLDQGLQFLIQYYNGEERAKGNILERFSAQQFPDLHSELNLSSLELGDSALYFCASSVGPGMYEQYFGPGTRLTVT.